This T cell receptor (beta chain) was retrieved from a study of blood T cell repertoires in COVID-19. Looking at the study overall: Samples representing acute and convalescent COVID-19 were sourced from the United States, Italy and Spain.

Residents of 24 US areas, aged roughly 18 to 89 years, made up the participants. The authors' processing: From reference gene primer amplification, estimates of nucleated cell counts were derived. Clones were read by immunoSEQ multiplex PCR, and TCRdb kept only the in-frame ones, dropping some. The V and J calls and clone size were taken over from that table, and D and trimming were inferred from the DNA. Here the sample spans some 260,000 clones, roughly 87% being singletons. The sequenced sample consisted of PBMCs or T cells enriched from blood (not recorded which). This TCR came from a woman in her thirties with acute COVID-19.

CDR3 DNA sequence: TGTGCCAGCAGCCAACAGGGGGCGAGAACTGAAGCTTTCTTT. This gives the protein CASSQQGARTEAFF. V is TRBV27 and J is TRBJ1-1; 9 nucleotides match TRBD1. The CDR3 runs to 14 residues. With 6 bases clipped from V and 5 bases from J, the junction kept 7 bases outside the gene matches. CDR1 is MNHEY, CDR2 SMNVEV, per germline (reference sequence).